Below, 14 T cell receptor beta chains from the same sample are listed, as sequenced in a study of CD4 and CD8 cells across lung adenocarcinoma regions (dated by TCRdb to 2016 to 2018). Libraries were prepared through PCR. The run used a HiSeq X Ten. Starting from the raw public reads, TCRdb applied fastp trimming at Q25, assembled clones with MiXCR and retained in-frame beta chains. One record per CDR3 amino acid sequence lists the most common genes and DNA. In all, the sample holds about 6,800 distinct CDR3 sequences, and around half of those were seen once. Clones ranked in the top ten supply 35% to 45% of the sample. Sequenced material: CD8+ T cells from the center of a lung tumor. The cell subset or site label on this specimen signifies: tumor center region. These TCRs come from a male donor with lung adenocarcinoma. The CD4 and CD8 labels of this study may be unreliable.

The J gene is TRBJ2-1, the V gene TRBV12-3 or TRBV12-4, with 7 bases identical to TRBD2. V trimming: 7 bases; J trimming: 9 bases; junction bases outside the gene matches: 12. This CDR3 is 14 amino acids long. The CDR3 spells CASKTGTTTTEQFF. As DNA, the CDR3 is TGTGCCAGCAAGACCGGGACTACTACGACTGAGCAGTTCTTC.

The rearrangement links TRBV6-1 to TRBJ1-2; 7 bases are shared with TRBD1. CDR3 length: 17 residues. Germline V gives CDR1 MNHNS, CDR2 SASEGT. Losses at the gene ends were 7 bases for V and 4 bases for J; bases not matched to a gene: 18. The CDR3 loop is CASTSNGGDSGGYGYTF. CDR3 bases: TGTGCCAGCACCTCAAACGGAGGGGACAGCGGGGGCTATGGCTACACCTTC.

The chain uses TRBV27 and TRBJ2-5; weak D call: TRBD1 (5 bases). The J call is doubtful: the DNA matches TRBJ2-1 better. Germline CDR1 MNHEY, CDR2 SMNVEV (reference sequence). CDR3 length: 14 amino acids. The CDR3 loop is CASSPRGFYNEQFF. DNA for the CDR3: TGTGCCAGCAGTCCTAGGGGCTTCTACAATGAGCAGTTCTTC.

The chain recombines TRBV7-2 with TRBJ2-5, with no clear D. This CDR3 has 12 amino acids. Between the trimmed V and J ends, which lost 2 bases and 0 bases, there was a span of 1 base. Germline V CDR1 and CDR2: SGHTA, FQGNSA. This CDR3 reads CASSLNQETQYF. CDR3 coding DNA: TGTGCCAGCAGCTTAAACCAAGAGACCCAGTACTTC.

This clonotype showed up just a few times. The chain links TRBV10-2 to TRBJ2-1, with TRBD2 matching over 12 bases. The CDR3 is 15 residues long. The trim removed 9 bases at V and 8 bases at J, leaving 11 bases unmatched. CDR1 is WSHSY, CDR2 SAAADI, per germline. Written as DNA, the CDR3 is TGCGCCAGTTTCGGACTAGCGGGATGGGGGGATGAGCAGTTCTTC. Translating it yields CASFGLAGWGDEQFF.

This clonotype was counted a few times. The chain is built from TRBV10-1 and TRBJ2-1, with D maybe TRBD1 (6 bases). Judging by the DNA end, TRBJ2-5 fits better; the J call may be wrong. In germline, CDR1 is WNHNN, CDR2 SYGVQD (reference sequence). This CDR3 is 14 amino acids long. The DNA for the CDR3 is TGCGCCAGCAGTGAGGGGGGACATAAGGAGACCCAGTACTTC. It translates to CASSEGGHKETQYF.

V usage is TRBV10-3 and J usage is TRBJ2-2; D is undetermined. Germline V gene data show CDR1 as ENHRY and CDR2 as SYGVKD. This CDR3 comprises 11 residues. V lost 10 bases and J 0 bases, leaving 3 bases between the germline ends. CDR3 sequence (DNA): TGTGCCACCTCGAACACCGGGGAGCTGTTTTTT. Its translation is CATSNTGELFF.

The CDR3 nucleotides are TGTGCCAGCAGTGAATACAGGGGAGGCAATGAGCAGTTCTTC. Encoded protein: CASSEYRGGNEQFF. The rearrangement uses TRBV6-1 and TRBJ2-1; possibly TRBD1 for D (7 bases). The CDR3 totals 14 residues. Trimming pared 2 bases from V and 6 bases from J, leaving 11 bases between. The germline V gene encodes CDR1 MNHNS and CDR2 SASEGT.

The chain recombines TRBV27 with TRBJ2-3, with 7 bases aligning to TRBD2. V shed 6 bases and J 0 bases; nucleotides not matched to a gene: 6. Germline V lookup: CDR1 MNHEY, CDR2 SMNVEV (reference sequence). The CDR3 spans 15 residues. The CDR3 here is CASRALAASTDTQYF. DNA of the CDR3: TGTGCCAGCAGAGCTCTAGCGGCAAGCACAGATACGCAGTATTTT.

This clonotype was seen only a few times. The chain couples TRBV27 to TRBJ2-2; possibly TRBD2 for D (6 bases). Deletions cut 8 bases from V and 6 bases from J, with 22 bases between. The CDR3 consists of 16 residues. Germline V CDR1 and CDR2: MNHEY, SMNVEV (reference sequence). The CDR3 here is CASLEVTRGYPGELFF. In DNA, the CDR3 is TGTGCCAGCTTAGAGGTGACTAGAGGTTACCCCGGGGAGCTGTTTTTT.

This clonotype is categorized as medium-sized. CDR3 amino acids: CASTQLAGGHNEQFF. CDR3 in DNA: TGTGCCAGCACCCAACTAGCGGGAGGCCACAATGAGCAGTTCTTC. The chain uses TRBV6-1 and TRBJ2-1; TRBD2 matches 12 bases. CDR3 length: 15 amino acids. Germline CDR1 reads MNHNS; CDR2 reads SASEGT. V dropped 7 bases and J dropped 5; count of bases not matched to a gene: 6.

CDR3 sequence: CASSLGTAYEQYF. The CDR3 DNA sequence: TGTGCCAGCAGTTTGGGGACAGCCTACGAGCAGTACTTC. The chain uses TRBV27 and TRBJ2-7, with 7 bases matching TRBD1. Per the germline V gene, CDR1 is MNHEY and CDR2 is SMNVEV (reference sequence). This CDR3 is 13 amino acids long. V lost 3 bases and J lost 2; bases outside the gene matches: 1.

The chain employs TRBV6-1 and TRBJ2-1; D perhaps matches TRBD1 (6 bases). The CDR3 is made up of 15 amino acids. Germline V gives CDR1 MNHNS, CDR2 SASEGT. Trimming shortened V by 5 bases and J by 13 bases, and 24 bases separated the two germline ends. For the CDR3, the DNA is TGTGCCAGCAGTCTGCCAACAGGGTTGGAAGAGACCCAGTTCTTC. This translates into CASSLPTGLEETQFF.

About this clonotype: Because the CDR3's place on the DNA is in doubt, the DNA is left out and the CDR3 is given as listed by TCRdb. The chain couples TRBV6-1 to TRBJ2-3. In germline, CDR1 is MNHNS, CDR2 SASEGT. The CDR3 contains 16 residues when both ends are counted. The chain's CDR3 is CASRGFQAVGTGTQFF.